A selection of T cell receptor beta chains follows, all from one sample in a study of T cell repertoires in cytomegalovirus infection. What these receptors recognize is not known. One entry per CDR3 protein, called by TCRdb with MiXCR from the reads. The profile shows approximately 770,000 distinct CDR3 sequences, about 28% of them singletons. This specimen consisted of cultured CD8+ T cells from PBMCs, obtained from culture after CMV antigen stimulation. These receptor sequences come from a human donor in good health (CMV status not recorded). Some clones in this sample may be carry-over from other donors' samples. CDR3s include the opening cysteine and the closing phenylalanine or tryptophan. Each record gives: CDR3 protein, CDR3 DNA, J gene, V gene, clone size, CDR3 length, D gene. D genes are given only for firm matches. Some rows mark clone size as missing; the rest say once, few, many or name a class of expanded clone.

CDR3 protein: CASSQLVGQGFTGELFF; CDR3 DNA: TGTGCCAGCAGCCAACTCGTGGGACAGGGATTCACCGGGGAGCTGTTTTTT; J gene: TRBJ2-2; V gene: TRBV6-1; clone size: few; CDR3 length: 17; D gene: TRBD1
CDR3 protein: CASIPEETDTEAFF; CDR3 DNA: TGTGCCAGCATACCTGAGGAAACGGACACTGAAGCTTTCTTT; J gene: TRBJ1-1; V gene: TRBV6-1; clone size: few; CDR3 length: 14; D gene: .
CDR3 protein: CASSSSGLAYNEQFF; CDR3 DNA: TGTGCCAGCAGCAGCTCGGGACTAGCCTACAATGAGCAGTTCTTC; J gene: TRBJ2-1; V gene: TRBV7-6; clone size: many; CDR3 length: 15; D gene: TRBD2
CDR3 protein: CASSQQTSGGTDTQYF; CDR3 DNA: TGCGCCAGCAGCCAGCAGACTAGCGGGGGCACAGATACGCAGTATTTT; J gene: TRBJ2-3; V gene: TRBV4-1; clone size: .; CDR3 length: 16; D gene: TRBD2
CDR3 protein: CASSTPGVATDTQYF; CDR3 DNA: TGCGCCAGCAGCACCCCCGGGGTAGCTACAGATACGCAGTATTTT; J gene: TRBJ2-3; V gene: TRBV4-1; clone size: .; CDR3 length: 15; D gene: .
CDR3 protein: CASSTNQETQYF; CDR3 DNA: TGTGCCAGTAGTACCAATCAAGAGACCCAGTACTTC; J gene: TRBJ2-5; V gene: TRBV19; clone size: .; CDR3 length: 12; D gene: .
CDR3 protein: CASSLDDIRGSGNTIYF; CDR3 DNA: TGTGCCAGCAGCTTAGACGACATAAGAGGCTCTGGAAACACCATATATTTT; J gene: TRBJ1-3; V gene: TRBV7-2; clone size: few; CDR3 length: 17; D gene: .
CDR3 protein: CASSSTGESNQPQHF; CDR3 DNA: TGTGCCAGCAGCTCCACAGGGGAGAGCAATCAGCCCCAGCATTTT; J gene: TRBJ1-5; V gene: TRBV7-9; clone size: .; CDR3 length: 15; D gene: TRBD1
CDR3 protein: CASSNPGRNSGNTIYF; CDR3 DNA: TGTGCCAGCAGTAACCCCGGACGGAACTCTGGAAACACCATATATTTT; J gene: TRBJ1-3; V gene: TRBV6-8; clone size: .; CDR3 length: 16; D gene: .
CDR3 protein: CASRKGQGAPGANVLTF; CDR3 DNA: TGCGCCAGCAGGAAAGGACAGGGGGCGCCAGGGGCCAACGTCCTGACTTTC; J gene: TRBJ2-6; V gene: TRBV10-2; clone size: few; CDR3 length: 17; D gene: TRBD1
CDR3 protein: CASSVGRGTDTQYF; CDR3 DNA: TGTGCCAGCAGCGTAGGCAGGGGGACAGATACGCAGTATTTT; J gene: TRBJ2-3; V gene: TRBV9; clone size: .; CDR3 length: 14; D gene: TRBD1
CDR3 protein: CSATEVATNEKLFF; CDR3 DNA: TGCAGTGCTACCGAAGTAGCAACTAATGAAAAACTGTTTTTT; J gene: TRBJ1-4; V gene: TRBV20-1; clone size: .; CDR3 length: 14; D gene: .
CDR3 protein: CASSYSVNRATEAFF; CDR3 DNA: TGTGCCAGCAGTTACTCAGTCAACCGGGCCACTGAAGCTTTCTTT; J gene: TRBJ1-1; V gene: TRBV6-5; clone size: few; CDR3 length: 15; D gene: .
CDR3 protein: CASSRDKEMTNYGYTF; CDR3 DNA: TGTGCCAGCAGCCGGGACAAGGAAATGACTAACTATGGCTACACCTTC; J gene: TRBJ1-2; V gene: TRBV2; clone size: .; CDR3 length: 16; D gene: .
CDR3 protein: CASSIYGGRDPEGGQPQHF; CDR3 DNA: TGTGCCAGTAGTATTTATGGGGGAAGAGATCCGGAAGGCGGTCAGCCCCAGCATTTT; J gene: TRBJ1-5; V gene: TRBV19; clone size: few; CDR3 length: 19; D gene: .
CDR3 protein: CASSRRGGGNQPQHF; CDR3 DNA: TGTGCCAGCAGCCGGAGGGGGGGAGGCAATCAGCCCCAGCATTTT; J gene: TRBJ1-5; V gene: TRBV7-2; clone size: .; CDR3 length: 15; D gene: .
CDR3 protein: CASSLQGPPSADTQYF; CDR3 DNA: TGTGCCAGCAGCCTCCAAGGGCCCCCCAGCGCAGATACGCAGTATTTT; J gene: TRBJ2-3; V gene: TRBV7-9; clone size: .; CDR3 length: 16; D gene: .